This T cell receptor gamma chain comes out of a study of gamma delta lymphoproliferative disorders and STAT genes (dated by TCRdb to about 2018). Study-wide context: Of the 9 Tgammadelta LGLL patients who were sequenced, 4 had symptomatic disease and 5 followed an indolent course. Because no corresponding Invivoscribe delta assay was available, delta-chain libraries were prepared according to the standard operating procedure of the EuroClonality-NGS working group. The LymphoTrack Dx TCRG Assay was used to build gamma-chain libraries from a minimum of 50 ng of genomic DNA. The TCR-sequenced pilot group comprised about nine Tgammadelta large granular lymphocyte leukemia patients and a couple of hepatosplenic T-cell lymphoma patients. Two gamma-chain samples and all delta-chain samples were sequenced twice to confirm results. Within a larger immunophenotypic and STAT-mutation study, TCR gamma and delta CDR3 repertoires were profiled by deep sequencing in Tgammadelta lymphoproliferative disease patients and healthy controls. Findings and caveats that apply to the study as a whole: Major clones in indolent patients were dominated by Vgamma9-JgammaP and Vdelta2-Ddelta3-Jdelta1 rearrangements, whereas symptomatic patients lacked these rearrangements and used less common gene combinations. When whole repertoires were clustered, gamma repertoires from patients formed a group apart from those of healthy controls, but delta repertoires showed no separation between the groups. Control T cells were likely spread across varied maturation stages, whereas leukemic cells were skewed toward terminal effectors, which potentially limits comparisons between patients and controls. It was noted by the authors that NGS specificity may be reduced at low frequencies, so confirmation of the public or private nature of leukemic clones is needed. Nearly all major patient gamma and delta clonotypes were public, shared with at least one healthy donor; only two gamma clonotypes were private to disease.

TCR sequencing was performed on genomic DNA from peripheral blood mononuclear cells isolated from patients and controls. A median age of roughly 60 years was recorded for the sequenced patients, of whom about 5 were male and about 6 were female. All patients came from a single hematology unit in Padova, Italy, and their diagnoses were reclassified as T-LGLL or HSTCL using the 2017 WHO criteria. All patient samples were collected while patients were either off therapy or before therapy. From the cysteine up to the phenylalanine, the CDR3 has a length of 13 residues. Only the CDR3 portion is preserved as DNA: 39 bases, with reading frame beginning at the first base. CDR1 and CDR2 (VENAVY, YDSYNSRV) derive from the germline V gene. For this chain, trimming is 5 bases at the V end and 4 bases at the J end, and the number of junction bases without a gene match is 8. This clone was seen only a few times. Its antigen is unknown. Within one base of it there is no much larger clone, and no base qualities were kept.

In both library methods, multiplex PCR was carried out with primers targeting conserved V and J regions of the TCR genes. Purified and pooled amplicons were sequenced on an Illumina MiSeq platform. Per the authors' processing: V(D)J alignment, clonotype assembly and translation were done with MiXCR, while functionality assessment and CDR3 repertoire analyses were done with VDJtools. CDR3 was defined according to IMGT, and analyses were limited to productive sequences using functional genes, with ORF genes and pseudogenes excluded. A custom Python script was used to search all patients and controls for identical amino acid CDR3s of major clonotypes (frequency >=5%). A one-sided non-parametric Wilcoxon test was used to compare clonotype frequencies in patients versus controls. In TCRdb, clones were called once more from the public reads by CATT, and rows of identical DNA were later combined. These V and J calls are TCRdb output, not the study's own analysis. Counted in this sample were just under 2,500 gamma-chain clones; around a fifth of them appeared once. Approximately 53% of the sample belongs to the ten largest clones.

The source is a human donor with gamma-delta T-cell large granular lymphocyte leukemia. What was sequenced was blood. The chain links TRGV8 with TRGJ1 or TRGJ2. Because TCRdb records no J gene, it was assigned here through a match of the DNA to germline. The DNA reads as follows: TGTGCCACCTGGGTTAGTTTATATTATAAGAAACTCTTT. This yields the protein CATWVSLYYKKLF.